A selection of T cell receptor beta chains follows, all from one sample in a study of vaccination effects on CD4 cells after COVID-19. These receptors have no identified antigens. Sequencing used immunoSEQ multiplex PCR; TCRdb keeps in-frame clones, though not all of them. This table has approximately 82,000 clones, approximately 74% appearing once. The sample consisted of CD4+ T cells from PBMCs cultured with HCoV-229E spike peptides, taken before COVID-19 vaccination. The source of these receptors is a human donor who received a COVID-19 vaccine. The CDR3 runs from the conserved cysteine through the conserved F or W. Fields, in order: D gene, J gene, clone size, V gene, CDR3 protein, CDR3 DNA. A D gene is named only where the DNA matches it firmly. Clone sizes are given selectively: once, few, many, or a class where the clone is expanded.

-,TRBJ1-2,few,TRBV29-1,CSVAQQVANYGYTF,TGCAGCGTTGCCCAACAAGTAGCTAACTATGGCTACACCTTC
TRBD1,TRBJ1-4,-,TRBV5-5,CASSLGQGTEKLFF,TGTGCCAGCAGCTTGGGACAGGGGACCGAAAAACTGTTTTTT
-,TRBJ2-6,-,TRBV9,CASSISGGGANVLTF,TGTGCCAGCAGCATCTCCGGGGGTGGGGCCAACGTCCTGACTTTC
TRBD1,TRBJ1-6,few,TRBV6-2/TRBV6-3,CASSHPQGAYSPLHF,TGTGCCAGCAGCCACCCACAGGGGGCCTATTCACCCCTCCACTTT
TRBD2,TRBJ2-1,-,TRBV5-4,CASSVQSGDPFRQFF,TGTGCCAGCAGCGTCCAAAGCGGGGACCCTTTCCGGCAGTTCTTC
-,TRBJ2-1,-,TRBV30,CAWSDYPTNSYNEQFF,TGTGCCTGGAGTGACTACCCTACTAACTCTTACAATGAGCAGTTCTTC
-,TRBJ1-2,once,TRBV6-4,CASSAERTTNYGYTF,TGTGCCAGCAGCGCAGAAAGGACGACAAACTATGGCTACACCTTC
-,TRBJ1-2,-,TRBV15,CATSRVYGEGYTF,TGTGCCACCAGCAGAGTTTACGGGGAAGGCTACACCTTC
-,TRBJ1-1,-,TRBV5-1,CASSLVRGQNTEAFF,TGCGCCAGCAGCTTGGTAAGGGGACAGAACACTGAAGCTTTCTTT
-,TRBJ1-5,-,TRBV5-5,CASSGGIGLGVGNQPQHF,TGTGCCAGCAGCGGGGGGATTGGGCTGGGGGTCGGCAATCAGCCCCAGCATTTT
-,TRBJ1-5,-,TRBV5-8,CASSLASGFISNQPQHF,TGTGCCAGCAGCTTGGCCTCGGGATTTATAAGCAATCAGCCCCAGCATTTT
-,TRBJ1-1,-,TRBV27,CASSLSRRMNTEAFF,TGTGCCAGCAGTTTGAGTAGACGTATGAACACTGAAGCTTTCTTT
TRBD1,TRBJ1-2,-,TRBV19,CASARQGSYGYTF,TGTGCCAGTGCCCGACAGGGCAGCTATGGCTACACCTTC
-,TRBJ1-1,-,TRBV25-1,CASTPLGGRGAFF,TGTGCCAGCACCCCTCTGGGGGGCCGGGGGGCTTTCTTT
TRBD1,TRBJ2-3,-,TRBV4-1,CASSQFDRGGGTDTQYF,TGCGCCAGCAGCCAATTCGACAGGGGAGGAGGGACAGATACGCAGTATTTT
TRBD2,TRBJ2-2,-,TRBV5-1,CASSPGTSGGGTGELFF,TGCGCCAGCAGCCCAGGGACTAGCGGGGGTGGCACCGGGGAGCTGTTTTTT
-,TRBJ1-3,few,TRBV10-3,CAISDPGLVNTIYF,TGTGCCATCAGTGACCCGGGATTGGTGAACACCATATATTTT
-,TRBJ2-1,-,TRBV4-3,CASSLRASSYNEQFF,TGCGCCAGCAGCCTCAGGGCTAGCTCCTACAATGAGCAGTTCTTC
-,TRBJ2-6,few,TRBV2,CASTLRLSGANVLTF,TGTGCCAGCACACTGCGTCTGTCTGGGGCCAACGTCCTGACTTTC
-,TRBJ1-6,-,TRBV2,CASSESRSPLHF,TGTGCCAGCAGTGAAAGCCGGTCACCCCTCCACTTT
TRBD1,TRBJ1-4,-,TRBV6-5,CASSYGTGEGKLFF,TGTGCCAGCAGTTACGGGACAGGCGAGGGAAAACTGTTTTTT
-,TRBJ1-3,-,TRBV27,CASSSRTGNTIYF,TGTGCCAGCAGTTCCCGTACGGGAAACACCATATATTTT
TRBD2,TRBJ2-5,-,TRBV7-9,CASSPGLAGGETQYF,TGTGCCAGCAGCCCCGGACTAGCGGGTGGAGAGACCCAGTACTTC
-,TRBJ1-2,-,TRBV5-6,CASSSRYRQPYGYTF,TGTGCCAGCAGTTCCCGCTACCGACAGCCCTATGGCTACACCTTC
TRBD2,TRBJ2-2,few,TRBV5-1,CASSPGTSGENTGELFF,TGCGCCAGCAGCCCAGGGACTAGCGGCGAGAACACCGGGGAGCTGTTTTTT
-,TRBJ2-1,-,TRBV18,CASSPSSYNEQFF,TGTGCCAGCTCACCCAGCTCCTACAATGAGCAGTTCTTC
-,TRBJ1-1,-,TRBV3-1/TRBV3-2,CASSQGGAGSSTEAFF,TGTGCCAGCAGCCAAGGGGGAGCAGGGAGTAGCACTGAAGCTTTCTTT
-,TRBJ2-1,-,TRBV10-1,CASSDSGLGDNEQFF,TGCGCCAGCAGTGACTCGGGACTCGGGGACAATGAGCAGTTCTTC
-,TRBJ2-2,-,TRBV5-6,CASSLVGTPELFF,TGTGCCAGCAGCTTGGTGGGCACCCCGGAGCTGTTTTTT
-,TRBJ2-5,-,TRBV5-1,CASSLLSETQYF,TGCGCCAGCAGCTTGTTATCTGAGACCCAGTACTTC
-,TRBJ1-4,few,TRBV7-9,CASSLRGPIATNEKLFF,TGTGCCAGCAGCTTAAGAGGTCCTATTGCAACTAATGAAAAACTGTTTTTT
TRBD1,TRBJ2-3,-,TRBV24-1,CATSDIGTGLRTDTQYF,TGTGCCACCAGTGATATTGGGACAGGGTTGAGGACAGATACGCAGTATTTT
-,TRBJ1-6,-,TRBV4-3,CASSQDKWPSSYNSPLHF,TGCGCCAGCAGCCAAGATAAGTGGCCAAGCTCCTATAATTCACCCCTCCACTTT
TRBD1,TRBJ2-1,-,TRBV29-1,CSAQPGQYNEQFF,TGCAGCGCTCAACCGGGACAGTACAATGAGCAGTTCTTC
-,TRBJ1-4,-,TRBV27,CASSPRGVANEKLFF,TGTGCCAGCAGTCCGAGGGGAGTGGCTAATGAAAAACTGTTTTTT
-,TRBJ2-6,-,TRBV19,CASSHIFLSGANVLTF,TGTGCCAGTAGTCACATTTTTCTCTCTGGGGCCAACGTCCTGACTTTC
-,TRBJ2-2,-,TRBV5-1,CASSSQTLSFTGELFF,TGCGCCAGCAGCTCTCAGACACTTTCTTTCACCGGGGAGCTGTTTTTT
-,TRBJ2-3,-,TRBV3-1/TRBV3-2,CASSQVNGGQYF,TGTGCCAGCAGCCAAGTAAACGGGGGACAGTATTTT
TRBD1,TRBJ2-5,once,TRBV23-1,CASPTWTGVETQYF,TGCGCCAGCCCTACTTGGACAGGCGTGGAGACCCAGTACTTC
-,TRBJ1-2,-,TRBV7-2,CASSLAGGGGLSYGYTF,TGTGCCAGCAGCTTAGCAGGGGGAGGAGGACTTAGCTATGGCTACACCTTC
-,TRBJ2-5,-,TRBV3-1/TRBV3-2,CASSQGGGSQYF,TGTGCCAGCAGCCAAGGTGGGGGGTCCCAGTACTTC
-,TRBJ2-5,-,TRBV18,CASSPGQETQYF,TGTGCCAGCTCACCAGGGCAAGAGACCCAGTACTTC
-,TRBJ2-3,-,TRBV28,CASSLWGPETDTQYF,TGTGCCAGCAGTTTATGGGGGCCCGAAACAGATACGCAGTATTTT
-,TRBJ1-6,-,TRBV24-1,CATSDPSAGQNSPLHF,TGTGCCACCAGTGATCCGTCGGCAGGGCAAAATTCACCCCTCCACTTT
TRBD2,TRBJ2-3,-,TRBV9,CASSIRAGGSTDTQYF,TGTGCCAGCAGCATTAGAGCGGGGGGGAGCACAGATACGCAGTATTTT
-,TRBJ1-5,-,TRBV19,CASTRGLNSNQPQHF,TGTGCCAGTACACGTGGACTTAATAGCAATCAGCCCCAGCATTTT
TRBD1,TRBJ1-1,-,TRBV2,CASSQDRVVTTEAFF,TGTGCCAGCAGCCAGGACAGGGTTGTGACCACTGAAGCTTTCTTT
-,TRBJ1-4,-,TRBV5-1,CASRGLATNEKLFF,TGCGCCAGCAGGGGTCTTGCAACTAATGAAAAACTGTTTTTT
-,TRBJ1-2,-,TRBV11-2,CASSYKDAGYTF,TGTGCCAGCAGCTACAAGGATGCTGGCTACACCTTC
-,TRBJ2-5,-,TRBV5-1,CASSGTGIETQYF,TGCGCCAGCAGCGGGACGGGGATAGAGACCCAGTACTTC
-,TRBJ1-5,-,TRBV6-2/TRBV6-3,CASRPNRASGNQPQHF,TGTGCCAGCAGACCTAACAGGGCTAGTGGCAATCAGCCCCAGCATTTT